Shown below are 7 T cell receptor beta chains from a single sample sequenced in a study of shared clonotypes between healthy human individuals. Naive CD8 populations comprised CD45RO-negative cells positively selected for CCR7, excluding terminally differentiated effector memory CD45RA+ cells. Assay used: immunoSEQ multiplex PCR; TCRdb lists only in-frame clones, some missing. The sample has approximately 2,200,000 clones, about 92% seen once. Sequenced sample: naive CD8+ T cells from PBMCs. These receptors were obtained from a man aged 18 to 29 in good health. Some clones in this sample may be carry-over from other donors' samples.

Worth noting for this clone: The same CDR3 is also encoded by other DNA sequences in this sample. V gene TRBV28 combines with J gene TRBJ2-7; the D is unclear. Germline V gene data show CDR1 as MDHEN and CDR2 as SYDVKM. This CDR3 contains 13 residues. The V and J ends lost 2 bases and 0 bases respectively, with 5 bases between them. The CDR3 region has the DNA TGTGCCAGCAGTTTAGCCCTCTCCTACGAGCAGTACTTC. Translation gives CASSLALSYEQYF.

V gene TRBV4-2 combines with J gene TRBJ1-2; possible D gene TRBD1, 5 bases. Trimming cost V 0 bases and J 8 bases, with 25 bases left between them. The germline V gene has CDR1 LGHNA and CDR2 YNFKEQ. The CDR3 sequence is 18 residues long. The CDR3 DNA is TGTGCCAGCAGCCAAGATCAAGGACACCGGGAAGGATTTGCGGGCTACACCTTC. Protein sequence: CASSQDQGHREGFAGYTF.

In this sample, this clone turned up a few times. The V and J genes are TRBV28 and TRBJ2-2, with unresolved D. This CDR3 contains 17 residues. The V end was cut by 5 bases, the J end by 1 base, with 17 bases between. Germline V gene lookup returns CDR1 MDHEN and CDR2 SYDVKM. DNA for the CDR3: TGTGCCAGCAGTCTTCGCTCACTGACGGTGAACACCGGGGAGCTGTTTTTT. This encodes CASSLRSLTVNTGELFF.

The sample holds one count of this clone. J is TRBJ2-4 and V is TRBV7-9; 7 nucleotides match TRBD2. Germline V gene lookup returns CDR1 SEHNR and CDR2 FQNEAQ (reference sequence). This CDR3 region has 18 residues. V shed 5 bases and J 0 bases; nucleotides not matched to a gene: 13. The CDR3 bases are TGTGCCAGCAGCCAAGGGCCCGGGAGGATAACAGCCAAAAACATTCAGTACTTC. This codes for CASSQGPGRITAKNIQYF.

V gene TRBV6-1 combines with J gene TRBJ2-4, with TRBD1 identical over 9 bases. CDR3 length equals 17 residues. J gave up 2 bases and V 4 bases, and 9 bases lay outside the gene matches. Germline V gene lookup returns CDR1 MNHNS and CDR2 SASEGT. The CDR3 DNA follows: TGTGCCAGCAGTGGGGCGGGACAGGGTCTGACCAAAAACATTCAGTACTTC. Translating it yields CASSGAGQGLTKNIQYF.

The chain links TRBV7-9 to TRBJ2-7; 11 positions match TRBD1. Per the germline V gene, CDR1 is SEHNR and CDR2 is FQNEAQ (reference sequence). The CDR3 extends over 14 amino acids. The trim removed 6 bases at V and 2 bases at J, leaving 3 bases unmatched. The CDR3 protein is CASRPGQGAYEQYF. CDR3 coding DNA: TGTGCCAGCAGACCGGGACAGGGGGCCTACGAGCAGTACTTC.

The rearrangement links TRBV4-3 to TRBJ2-1; TRBD2 is a possible D gene (6 bases). Trimming took 0 bases from V and 4 from J, leaving 25 bases between them. Germline loops: CDR1 LGHNA, CDR2 YSLEER. CDR3 size: 20 residues. CDR3 amino acids: CASSQDSGMGERATYNEQFF. The CDR3 nucleotides read TGCGCCAGCAGCCAAGATTCGGGAATGGGTGAGCGGGCCACTTACAATGAGCAGTTCTTC.